The text below deals with one T cell receptor (beta chain). Its antigen is not identified. This specimen belongs to a study of shared clonotypes between healthy human individuals. The CDR3 consists of 13 residues. Per germline, CDR1 LNHDA and CDR2 SQIVND (reference sequence). Study outcomes and limitations: Generally, estimated richness proved larger in naive subsets than it did in memory subsets.

At the deep level, the assay was run. Replicate PCRs from sorted subsets contained roughly 200 ng DNA, which is 29,000 or so T cell genomes. The method was immunoSEQ multiplex PCR; TCRdb's version includes in-frame clones alone and lacks a portion of them. Among under 2.5 million clones listed, roughly 92% were seen once. The sequence was obtained from a man aged 18-30 years in good health. Some clones in this sample may be carry-over from other donors' samples. Material for sequencing was naive CD4+ T cells from PBMCs. Noted subset: CD45RA+ positively selected. V usage is TRBV19 and J usage is TRBJ1-2; D remains unclear. The CDR3: CATSLVPNYGYTF. CDR3 coding DNA: TGTGCTACCTCCCTGGTTCCTAACTATGGCTACACCTTC.